This record looks at one T cell receptor beta chain sequence and its context. Its antigen specificity is not known. Base-call qualities are not available, and no considerably larger clone is one nucleotide away. In total, roughly 670 healthy bone marrow donors made up the cohort. All cohort members were sampled while nominally healthy, although unrecorded immune exposures were likely present. The donor tested CMV seronegative and was one of the 352 seronegative cohort members. A peripheral blood sample was collected from each donor, and TCR beta sequencing was performed on peripheral blood mononuclear cells. Genomic DNA was extracted from the blood cell samples with the Qiagen DNeasy Blood Extraction Kit. Per the germline V gene, KGHSH is the CDR1 and LQKENI is the CDR2. Clipping removes 4 bases from V and 2 bases from J, with 7 as the unmatched junction base count. From the cysteine up to the phenylalanine, the CDR3 has a length of 16 residues. Only the CDR3 portion is preserved as DNA: 48 bases, with reading frame beginning at the first base.

The sample comes from a study of cytomegalovirus exposure and HLA in healthy donors (dated by TCRdb to about 2017). Regarding the complete study: In an earlier analysis of fewer than 750 of the donors, about 260 Gb of sequence data and approximately 100 million unique TCR beta sequences from roughly 180 million T cells were reported. An early release that covered more than 550 HLA-typed donors contained about 290 gigabases of sequencing data and 70 million to 100 million unique TCR sequences. Of the approximately 400 genotyped donors, roughly 85% fell in the genetic ancestry cluster associated with self-reported Caucasian donors. The study aimed to test whether signatures of past pathogen exposure could be identified by cataloging public T cell receptors. The study used immunosequencing to profile the T cell repertoires of approximately 630 subjects and linked those repertoires to cytomegalovirus serostatus. A separate validation cohort of over 95 different subjects was used in addition to the roughly 640-subject first cohort. To predict cytomegalovirus infection status, the study brought together high-throughput TCR immunosequencing, statistical association of individual TCRs with disease status, and machine learning. To study patterns of TCR occurrence, a later analysis re-analyzed previously published TCR beta repertoires from around 700 donors and added high-resolution HLA genotyping. Rather than using new phenotypic data, the later analysis identified candidate immune exposures from TCR beta sequences and from how often those sequences occurred across donors. An earlier analysis of several hundred of the donors applied high-throughput TCR beta sequencing to assess whether each TCR beta V gene segment acted as functional or pseudogenic. Donor age, sex, ethnicity and CMV serostatus were compiled together with the repertoire data. A later genetic analysis used genome-wide SNP genotypes for about 65% of the 666 donors, treating that subset as a discovery cohort. All discovery cohort repertoires had been generated using a single sequencing platform. Class I and class II HLA loci were covered by the typing at four-digit resolution. The number of typed donors differed by locus: about 629-630 for A, B, C, DRB1 and DQB1; approximately 530 for DQA1; some 590 for DPA1; and roughly 470 for DPB1. Because of strong linkage in the cohort, 5 or 6 DR-DQ haplotypes were treated as single units for association and clustering. Across some 400 genotyped donors of the cohort, an average of about 240,000 unique TCR beta nucleotide sequences per donor were sequenced, and roughly a sixth of those sequences were non-productive.

Preparation of the library involved the immunoSEQ multiplex PCR assay. For the multiplex PCR, a mixture combining 60 forward primers for TCR Vbeta segments and 13 reverse primers for TCR Jbeta segments was used. Amplification of the CDR3 region of rearranged TCR beta genes was performed with a multiplex PCR assay on genomic DNA. The amplified TCR beta libraries were sequenced on the Illumina HiSeq System as 87-base-pair reads. In the original analysis: In a later analysis, 70 million to 95 million unique TCR beta chains were counted across the 650 to 750 repertoires, and approximately 11 million of these chains were shared by at least two donors. A nearest-neighbor algorithm error-corrected the raw reads and collapsed the reads into unique sequences, merging closely related sequences to remove PCR and sequencing errors. CDR3 sequences were aligned to IMGT reference sequences to assign V, D and J gene segments. For a sequence to be retained, at least a six-nucleotide match to both a V gene segment and a J gene segment was required. Rearrangements were called productive when the CDR3 lacked stop codons and stayed in frame with V and J; all others were non-productive. CDR3 was defined by IMGT convention, running from the second conserved V-encoded cysteine to the conserved J-encoded phenylalanine. The earlier analysis of more than 450 of the donors excluded sequences that lacked an unambiguous match to a single V gene segment. In an earlier analysis of 587 of the donors, V segments were called functional above 56.7% productive rearrangements and were called segregating when the between-donor standard deviation exceeded 5%. A statistical classification framework was built for diagnosing cytomegalovirus status from the catalog of TCR beta chain sequences. In a later analysis, TCR nucleotide sequences were compared against IMGT/GENE-DB human TR gene sequences so that V and J genes could be assigned. In a later analysis, CDR3 sequences and most-parsimonious VDJ recombination scenarios were assigned using the TCRdist pipeline. In a later analysis, every TCR beta chain was defined by the combination of its CDR3 amino acid sequence and its V-gene family, and reads without a unique V-gene family were dropped. A later analysis removed several hundred highly shared, low-generation-probability nucleotide sequences to deal with suspected cross-contamination and a sequencing artifact. In a later analysis, a clonal expansion index for each public chain was calculated from normalized within-repertoire ranks of inferred template counts. In a later analysis, generation probabilities were computed using a VDJ recombination model fitted to out-of-frame rearrangements, and the results were checked against IGoR. A later analysis scored TCR-TCR, TCR-HLA and TCR-CMV co-occurrence with hypergeometric tests, applying a repertoire-size bias correction to TCR pairs. A later analysis estimated false discovery rates by permuting HLA or CMV assignments 20 times. In a later analysis, co-occurring TCRs were grouped with DBSCAN, and TCRdist sequence similarity was added when clustering was performed within HLA-allele-positive subsets. Repertoires with fewer than 30,000 or more than 120,000 public chains were left out of co-occurrence clustering, as were a handful of repertoires with anomalous nucleotide sharing. The clones in this table, taken by TCRdb from immuneACCESS, are in-frame only. Not every clone is retained; where verified, under half of the shortfall comes from an unresolved V gene, and the cause of the rest is unknown. From that table come the V and J calls and clone size; the DNA was used to work out D and trimming. Here the sample has over 100,000 clones; about 77% occur a single time. About 1.5% of the sample lies in the top ten.

The paper's findings and limits, for the study overall: In vitro tests confirmed that three of the cytomegalovirus-associated TCR beta chains recognize cytomegalovirus antigens. In a later analysis, HLA-associated TCR beta chains showed more clonal expansion and lower generation probabilities than non-associated chains that were equally common. According to a later analysis, parvovirus B19, influenza, CMV and Epstein-Barr virus appeared linked to several top co-occurrence clusters. At a false discovery rate of 0.05, a later analysis linked fewer than 20,000 TCR beta sequences to specific HLA alleles. Because HLA typing was missing for some donors at each locus, association tests included only the typed subset. Assigning TCR associations to individual alleles was difficult when HLA alleles, especially DR and DQ, strongly co-occurred. According to the authors, the approach could potentially be generalized to other disease states and immunological phenotypes. A group of highly shared sequence variants was considered likely to be a technical artifact of the sequencing pipeline. The presence/absence analyses assumed that sequencing depth was roughly uniform across donors, and that assumption may not be true. A later genetic analysis associated a missense DCLRE1C variant with V-gene and J-gene trimming of TCR beta chains, and an independent cohort replicated the association. A total of fewer than 200 TCR beta chains were listed by the study as associated with cytomegalovirus. Some IMGT-functional V segments, including TRBV6-2 and TRBV6-3, could not be distinguished by the 87-base-pair reads and were therefore excluded. In a later analysis, most CMV-associated TCR beta chains were found to appear HLA-restricted, with HLA associations seemingly driven largely by CMV exposure. Across donors, most TCR sequences were observed very rarely, whereas some public TCRs were present in many individuals. CMV serostatus was the only immune exposure information available for the cohort. Correlated functional status among segregating V segments might reflect linkage disequilibrium, but an unknown experimental factor could not be ruled out. A further reported finding was that TCR beta sequences accurately predicted the HLA-A and HLA-B alleles for most subjects in the first cohort. In both the original and validation cohorts, the classifier was reported to diagnose cytomegalovirus status with high specificity and sensitivity. In a later analysis, the rate of TCR association differed among HLA loci, with DRB1 alleles having the most associated TCRs and HLA-C alleles having the fewest. This cohort had only TCR beta chains sequenced, and the lack of alpha or paired-chain data limited which features could be detected. In a later genetic analysis, fewer N-insertions in productive TCRs were reported among donors in an Asian-associated ancestry cluster than the roughly 700-donor mean. Because counts were too low, 15 to 20 rarely observed V segments, including chromosome 9 orphons, were excluded from the earlier analysis of some 590 of the donors. Broadly in line with IMGT annotations, most TCR beta V segments showed up in productive rearrangements about 90% or about 30% of the time in an earlier analysis of under 700 of the donors.

The TCR sequence derives from a woman aged 35 to 49 in good health and CMV-seronegative. Sequenced: PBMCs. The sequence is built from TRBV18 and TRBJ2-5; TRBD1 lines up with 10 middle nucleotides. The nucleotide sequence reads TGTGCCAGCTCACGCACTATGGGACAGGGGCAAGAGACCCAGTACTTC. Translated, this is CASSRTMGQGQETQYF.